The rows below give T cell receptor beta chains drawn from one sample of a study of cytomegalovirus exposure and HLA in healthy donors. Assay used: immunoSEQ multiplex PCR; TCRdb lists only in-frame clones, some missing. Of 210,000 or so clones listed, under 80% are singletons. The sample was PBMCs. The receptor source for this set is a girl aged 2-10 years in good health and CMV-seronegative. CDR3s include the opening cysteine and the closing phenylalanine or tryptophan.

j_call | v_call | cdr3_aa
TRBJ1-1 | TRBV7-3 | CASSLDGQLDTEAFF
TRBJ2-6 | TRBV19 | CASSKDISGANVLTF
TRBJ2-3 | TRBV11-2 | CASSPTGTDTQYF
TRBJ1-1 | TRBV5-1 | CASSLESGKAEAFF
TRBJ2-7 | TRBV27 | CAWGRGGFYEQYF
TRBJ2-1 | TRBV14 | CASSQRAGGEQFF
TRBJ1-6 | TRBV6-1 | CASSESRGNSPLHF
NA | TRBV18 | CASSQPGQNYEQYF
TRBJ2-1 | TRBV6-5 | CASTKGRGVNEQFF
TRBJ1-1 | TRBV7-9 | CSSSSQGVNRISEAFF
TRBJ2-3 | TRBV13 | CASSLRQSTDTQYF
TRBJ2-6 | TRBV11-3 | CASSPARGSGANVLTF
TRBJ1-2 | TRBV15 | CATSRDRGQGASGTF
TRBJ2-6 | TRBV11-2 | CASSLYSGANVLTF
TRBJ2-1 | TRBV5-1 | CASSSGSFNNEQFF
TRBJ1-2 | TRBV7-2 | CASSLAGEAAGYTF
TRBJ2-3 | TRBV6-1 | CASSKKTSATDTQYF
TRBJ1-2 | TRBV30 | CAWNMGQGVFYGYTF
TRBJ1-2 | TRBV19 | CASTVTGTIPYGYTF
TRBJ2-3 | TRBV4-1 | CASSQPGLAGNTDTQYF
TRBJ1-2 | TRBV6-5 | CASSRDKLLYGYTF
TRBJ1-1 | TRBV19 | CASSTGNTEAFF
TRBJ2-5 | TRBV4-2 | CASSQVTGGLKEETQYF
TRBJ2-7 | TRBV9 | CASSVGQYSYEQYF
TRBJ2-7 | TRBV5-1 | CASSLRTGSSDEQYF
TRBJ2-2 | TRBV6-1 | CASSESAGVAGELFF
TRBJ2-7 | TRBV4-1 | CASSQDLLGQGYEQYF
TRBJ2-2 | TRBV6-5 | CASSYRSGSGSGELFF
TRBJ2-1 | TRBV27 | CASSLESGDNEQFF
TRBJ2-5 | TRBV7-6 | CASSLAPGVRETQYF
TRBJ2-1 | TRBV6-5 | CASEKQGIYNEQFF
TRBJ2-5 | TRBV6-6 | CACQGGNAQETQYF
TRBJ1-1 | TRBV5-4 | CASSFNPMTGDEAFF
TRBJ2-1 | TRBV5-4 | CASSSGTSGSNEQFF
TRBJ2-7 | TRBV11-2 | CASRGQGYYEQYF